This is a list of T cell receptor beta chains from one sample in a study of OX40 agonist ivuxolimab in advanced cancers. Libraries were prepared by immunoSEQ multiplex PCR; TCRdb keeps only in-frame clonotypes and omits some of them. Among fewer than 30,000 clones listed, over 60% were seen once. This sample comprised CD4+ or CD8+ T cells sorted from blood, obtained in a trial of the OX40 agonist ivuxolimab. These receptors originate from an adult with an advanced solid tumor such as melanoma, head and neck, liver or kidney cancer. Each CDR3 is given with its conserved first and last residue. The order of the fields is D gene, J gene, V gene, clone size, CDR3 DNA, CDR3 protein. A D gene is named only where the DNA matches it firmly. Size is omitted from some rows. Given values are once, few, many or a class for expanded clones.

D gene: TRBD2; J gene: TRBJ2-3; V gene: TRBV11-2; clone size: few; CDR3 DNA: TGTGCCAGCAGCTCCGGACTAGCGGGGGACACAGATACGCAGTATTTT; CDR3 protein: CASSSGLAGDTDTQYF
D gene: NA; J gene: TRBJ2-3; V gene: TRBV9; clone size: NA; CDR3 DNA: TGTGCCAGCAGCGTAAAACAGACAACAGATACGCAGTATTTT; CDR3 protein: CASSVKQTTDTQYF
D gene: NA; J gene: TRBJ2-3; V gene: TRBV9; clone size: NA; CDR3 DNA: TGTGCCAGCAGCGTAGGTGAGGACCAAACAGATACGCAGTATTTT; CDR3 protein: CASSVGEDQTDTQYF
D gene: TRBD2; J gene: TRBJ2-7; V gene: TRBV29-1; clone size: NA; CDR3 DNA: TGCAGCGTTGAAGGGCGGGGGGGCCTGGACGAGCAGTACTTC; CDR3 protein: CSVEGRGGLDEQYF
D gene: NA; J gene: TRBJ1-2; V gene: TRBV6-1; clone size: NA; CDR3 DNA: TGTGCCAGCAGTGAAACCGCTAACTATGGCTACACCTTC; CDR3 protein: CASSETANYGYTF
D gene: NA; J gene: TRBJ1-1; V gene: TRBV28; clone size: NA; CDR3 DNA: TGTGCCAGCAGTTTATTAGCGATGAACACTGAAGCTTTCTTT; CDR3 protein: CASSLLAMNTEAFF
D gene: TRBD1; J gene: TRBJ2-7; V gene: TRBV7-8; clone size: NA; CDR3 DNA: TGTGCCAGCAGCTTACAGGGGGCGCGATACGAGCAGTACTTC; CDR3 protein: CASSLQGARYEQYF
D gene: NA; J gene: TRBJ2-5; V gene: TRBV11-2; clone size: few; CDR3 DNA: TGTGCCAGCAGCTCTAAACAGGGAAGGCAAGAGACCCAGTACTTC; CDR3 protein: CASSSKQGRQETQYF
D gene: NA; J gene: TRBJ2-1; V gene: TRBV4-2; clone size: NA; CDR3 DNA: TGTGCCAGCAGCCCCCATGCAGGGGATGAGCAGTTCTTC; CDR3 protein: CASSPHAGDEQFF
D gene: NA; J gene: TRBJ1-3; V gene: TRBV7-7; clone size: NA; CDR3 DNA: TGTGCTAGCAGCTTAACCAGGGGTGGAAACACCATATATTTT; CDR3 protein: CASSLTRGGNTIYF
D gene: NA; J gene: TRBJ1-6; V gene: TRBV6-4; clone size: NA; CDR3 DNA: TGTGCCAGCAGATACGGGGTTTACGATAATTCACCCCTCCACTTT; CDR3 protein: CASRYGVYDNSPLHF
D gene: NA; J gene: TRBJ2-5; V gene: TRBV6-5; clone size: NA; CDR3 DNA: TGTGCCAGCAGTTACTCCAGCATAGCGACCCAGTACTTC; CDR3 protein: CASSYSSIATQYF
D gene: TRBD2; J gene: TRBJ2-5; V gene: TRBV5-5; clone size: NA; CDR3 DNA: TGTGCCAGCAGCTCGTCCCTAGCGGAAGAGACCCAGTACTTC; CDR3 protein: CASSSSLAEETQYF
D gene: NA; J gene: TRBJ1-5; V gene: TRBV11-1; clone size: NA; CDR3 DNA: TGTGCCAGCAGCTTCGGGGGAAATCAGCCCCAGCATTTT; CDR3 protein: CASSFGGNQPQHF
D gene: NA; J gene: TRBJ2-1; V gene: TRBV6-5; clone size: few; CDR3 DNA: TGTGCCAGCAGTTTTATGGGGGGCTCCTACAATGAGCAGTTCTTC; CDR3 protein: CASSFMGGSYNEQFF
D gene: NA; J gene: TRBJ2-7; V gene: TRBV7-8; clone size: medium-sized; CDR3 DNA: TGTGCCAGCAGCCCAGGGGGAGGGTACGAGCAGTACTTC; CDR3 protein: CASSPGGGYEQYF
D gene: NA; J gene: TRBJ1-2; V gene: TRBV28; clone size: NA; CDR3 DNA: TGTGCCAGCAGTTTAGACGGGGAGTTCTATGGCTACACCTTC; CDR3 protein: CASSLDGEFYGYTF
D gene: NA; J gene: TRBJ2-2; V gene: TRBV11-3; clone size: few; CDR3 DNA: TGTGCCAGCAGTCTACAGGGAACGAACACCGGGGAGCTGTTTTTT; CDR3 protein: CASSLQGTNTGELFF
D gene: TRBD2; J gene: TRBJ2-1; V gene: TRBV7-9; clone size: few; CDR3 DNA: TGTGCCAGCGTTGCCGCGGGGGGGCCGGCCGATGAGCAGTTCTTC; CDR3 protein: CASVAAGGPADEQFF
D gene: NA; J gene: TRBJ2-7; V gene: TRBV4-1; clone size: NA; CDR3 DNA: TGCGCCAGCAGCCTAACGGGGGGCGGCTACGAGCAGTACTTC; CDR3 protein: CASSLTGGGYEQYF
D gene: TRBD1; J gene: TRBJ2-7; V gene: TRBV11-3; clone size: NA; CDR3 DNA: TGTGCCAGCAGCTCCAGGACAGGGGTCAACGAGCAGTACTTC; CDR3 protein: CASSSRTGVNEQYF
D gene: NA; J gene: TRBJ2-3; V gene: TRBV11-2; clone size: few; CDR3 DNA: TGTGCCAGCACGCGACTAGTTGGGTCAGATACGCAGTATTTT; CDR3 protein: CASTRLVGSDTQYF
D gene: NA; J gene: TRBJ2-2; V gene: TRBV11-2; clone size: few; CDR3 DNA: TGTGCCAGCAGCCCAGCTAGTGCCGGGGAGCTGTTTTTT; CDR3 protein: CASSPASAGELFF
D gene: NA; J gene: TRBJ2-7; V gene: TRBV5-5; clone size: NA; CDR3 DNA: TGTGCCAGCAGCTTGGGGTACGAGCAGTACTTC; CDR3 protein: CASSLGYEQYF
D gene: NA; J gene: TRBJ2-1; V gene: TRBV27; clone size: few; CDR3 DNA: TGTGCCAGCACCCTCTACAATGAGCAGTTCTTC; CDR3 protein: CASTLYNEQFF
D gene: NA; J gene: TRBJ1-6; V gene: TRBV18; clone size: NA; CDR3 DNA: TGTGCCAGCTCGGAGGTCCGCGAGCCCCTCCACTTT; CDR3 protein: CASSEVREPLHF
D gene: NA; J gene: TRBJ2-5; V gene: TRBV5-3; clone size: few; CDR3 DNA: TGTGCCAGCAGCTTATTCCAGGGGGGGCAGGAGACCCAGTACTTC; CDR3 protein: CASSLFQGGQETQYF
D gene: NA; J gene: TRBJ1-4; V gene: TRBV9; clone size: few; CDR3 DNA: TGTGCCAGCAGCGTAGGTGGGGGCCGTAATGAAAAACTGTTTTTT; CDR3 protein: CASSVGGGRNEKLFF
D gene: NA; J gene: TRBJ1-1; V gene: TRBV27; clone size: NA; CDR3 DNA: TGTGCCAGCAGTTTAAGGGGCTCTGGCACTGAAGCTTTCTTT; CDR3 protein: CASSLRGSGTEAFF
D gene: NA; J gene: TRBJ2-7; V gene: TRBV7-9; clone size: NA; CDR3 DNA: TGTGCCAGCAGCTTAGCCCTTGGGGTCGAGCAGTACTTC; CDR3 protein: CASSLALGVEQYF
D gene: TRBD2; J gene: TRBJ2-1; V gene: TRBV28; clone size: NA; CDR3 DNA: TGTGCCAGCAGTTTCTTGTTGAGAGCGGGGTCCCACAATGAGCAGTTCTTC; CDR3 protein: CASSFLLRAGSHNEQFF
D gene: NA; J gene: TRBJ2-6; V gene: TRBV7-2; clone size: once; CDR3 DNA: TGTGCCAGCAGCTTAAACCTTCTAACTGGGGCCAACGTCCTGACTTTC; CDR3 protein: CASSLNLLTGANVLTF
D gene: NA; J gene: TRBJ1-3; V gene: TRBV7-9; clone size: NA; CDR3 DNA: TGTGCCAGCAGCTTAGCAGCCCTATACCAGGGGCGGGGAAACACCATATATTTT; CDR3 protein: CASSLAALYQGRGNTIYF
D gene: NA; J gene: TRBJ1-1; V gene: TRBV19; clone size: NA; CDR3 DNA: TGTGCCAGTAGTATAAAAAGGGGGACTGAAGCTTTCTTT; CDR3 protein: CASSIKRGTEAFF
D gene: TRBD1; J gene: TRBJ1-1; V gene: TRBV7-9; clone size: few; CDR3 DNA: TGTGCCAGCAGCACCACAGGGGCGGACACTGAAGCTTTCTTT; CDR3 protein: CASSTTGADTEAFF
D gene: NA; J gene: TRBJ2-2; V gene: TRBV4-2; clone size: NA; CDR3 DNA: TGTGCCAGCAGCCACGGGGAGCTGTTTTTT; CDR3 protein: CASSHGELFF
D gene: NA; J gene: TRBJ2-7; V gene: TRBV11-2; clone size: few; CDR3 DNA: TGTGCCAGCAGCTTCGGGCCCGGAGGCTCCTACGAGCAGTACTTC; CDR3 protein: CASSFGPGGSYEQYF
D gene: NA; J gene: TRBJ2-7; V gene: TRBV27; clone size: NA; CDR3 DNA: TGTGCCAGCAGTTTTGCAAGCTCCTACGAGCAGTACTTC; CDR3 protein: CASSFASSYEQYF
D gene: TRBD1; J gene: TRBJ2-7; V gene: TRBV7-9; clone size: once; CDR3 DNA: TGTGCCAGCACTTGGACAGGCCACTACGAGCAGTACTTC; CDR3 protein: CASTWTGHYEQYF
D gene: TRBD2; J gene: TRBJ2-1; V gene: TRBV7-9; clone size: NA; CDR3 DNA: TGTGCCAGCAGCCAAGACGGGACTAGCGGGGGCAATGAGCAGTTCTTC; CDR3 protein: CASSQDGTSGGNEQFF
D gene: NA; J gene: TRBJ2-7; V gene: TRBV2; clone size: NA; CDR3 DNA: TGTGCCAGCAGTGAGGGACCGCGAACCTACGAGCAGTACTTC; CDR3 protein: CASSEGPRTYEQYF
D gene: NA; J gene: TRBJ2-1; V gene: TRBV21-1; clone size: few; CDR3 DNA: TGTGCCAGCAGCAAAGTCGAGGGTGAGGCCGACAATGAGCAGTTCTTC; CDR3 protein: CASSKVEGEADNEQFF
D gene: NA; J gene: TRBJ2-2; V gene: TRBV4-1; clone size: NA; CDR3 DNA: TGCGCCAGCAGCCAAGGCCCAGCGGGTAACACCGGGGAGCTGTTTTTT; CDR3 protein: CASSQGPAGNTGELFF
D gene: NA; J gene: TRBJ2-3; V gene: TRBV5-3; clone size: NA; CDR3 DNA: TGTGCCAGCAGCTTGGAGTTCGGCACAGATACGCAGTATTTT; CDR3 protein: CASSLEFGTDTQYF
D gene: NA; J gene: TRBJ1-2; V gene: TRBV4-3; clone size: NA; CDR3 DNA: TGCGCCAGCAGCCTTAACCAGGGGACCTATGGCTACACCTTC; CDR3 protein: CASSLNQGTYGYTF
D gene: TRBD1; J gene: TRBJ1-5; V gene: TRBV6-1; clone size: medium-sized; CDR3 DNA: TGTGCCAGCAGTGAAGTGATCGGGACAGGGGGCAATCAGCCCCAGCATTTT; CDR3 protein: CASSEVIGTGGNQPQHF
D gene: NA; J gene: TRBJ1-2; V gene: TRBV9; clone size: few; CDR3 DNA: TGTGCCAGCAGCGTAGGCGGGAAGCATGGCTACACCTTC; CDR3 protein: CASSVGGKHGYTF
D gene: NA; J gene: TRBJ2-6; V gene: TRBV29-1; clone size: few; CDR3 DNA: TGCAGCGTTCGTTTCTCTGGGGCCAACGTCCTGACTTTC; CDR3 protein: CSVRFSGANVLTF
D gene: NA; J gene: TRBJ2-3; V gene: TRBV7-9; clone size: NA; CDR3 DNA: TGTGCCAGCAGTTCAACAGGGCAGCATACGCAGTATTTT; CDR3 protein: CASSSTGQHTQYF
D gene: NA; J gene: TRBJ1-2; V gene: TRBV4-2; clone size: NA; CDR3 DNA: TGTGCCAGCAGCCAAGATGAAGACAGAACCTCCTATGGCTACACCTTC; CDR3 protein: CASSQDEDRTSYGYTF
D gene: NA; J gene: TRBJ2-7; V gene: TRBV5-4; clone size: NA; CDR3 DNA: TGTGCCAGCAGCTTAGATATAATCGGCCTTACGGGCTACGAGCAGTACTTC; CDR3 protein: CASSLDIIGLTGYEQYF
D gene: NA; J gene: TRBJ1-4; V gene: TRBV28; clone size: NA; CDR3 DNA: TGTGCCAGCAGTTTCGACAGACCAACTAATGAAAAACTGTTTTTT; CDR3 protein: CASSFDRPTNEKLFF
D gene: TRBD1; J gene: TRBJ1-1; V gene: TRBV28; clone size: NA; CDR3 DNA: TGTGCCAGCAGGCGAGGGGGCCTGAACACTGAAGCTTTCTTT; CDR3 protein: CASRRGGLNTEAFF
D gene: NA; J gene: TRBJ2-3; V gene: TRBV29-1; clone size: NA; CDR3 DNA: TGCAGCGTTGAAGGGAGCGAGGGGTTCGGCACAGATACGCAGTATTTT; CDR3 protein: CSVEGSEGFGTDTQYF
D gene: NA; J gene: TRBJ2-2; V gene: TRBV7-2; clone size: once; CDR3 DNA: TGTGCCAGCCAGGACAGCCCGAACACCGGGGAGCTGTTTTTT; CDR3 protein: CASQDSPNTGELFF